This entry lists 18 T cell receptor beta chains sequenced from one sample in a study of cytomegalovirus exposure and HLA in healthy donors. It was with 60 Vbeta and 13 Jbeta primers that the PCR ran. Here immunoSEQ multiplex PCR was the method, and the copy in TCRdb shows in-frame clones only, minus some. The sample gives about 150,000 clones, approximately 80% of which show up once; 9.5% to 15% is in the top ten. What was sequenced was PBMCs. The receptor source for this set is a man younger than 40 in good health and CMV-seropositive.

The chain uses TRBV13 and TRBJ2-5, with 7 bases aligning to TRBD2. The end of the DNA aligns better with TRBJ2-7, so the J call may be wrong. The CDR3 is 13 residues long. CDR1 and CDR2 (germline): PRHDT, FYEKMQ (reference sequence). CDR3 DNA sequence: TGTGCCAGCAGCTCCCTAGCGGCAGACGAGCAGTACTTC. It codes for CASSSLAADEQYF.

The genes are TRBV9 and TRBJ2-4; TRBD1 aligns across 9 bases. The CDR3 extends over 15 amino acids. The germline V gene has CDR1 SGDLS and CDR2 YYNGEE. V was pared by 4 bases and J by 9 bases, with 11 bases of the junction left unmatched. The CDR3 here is CASSLGGTGSIIQYF. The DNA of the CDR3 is TGTGCCAGCAGCCTAGGAGGGACAGGGTCAATCATTCAGTACTTC.

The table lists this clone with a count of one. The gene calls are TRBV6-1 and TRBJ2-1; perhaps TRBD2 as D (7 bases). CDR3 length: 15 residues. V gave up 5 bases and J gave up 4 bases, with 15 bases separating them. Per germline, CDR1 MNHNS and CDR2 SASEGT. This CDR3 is CASSNTGTTYNEQFF. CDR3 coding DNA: TGTGCCAGCAGTAACACAGGGACTACATACAATGAGCAGTTCTTC.

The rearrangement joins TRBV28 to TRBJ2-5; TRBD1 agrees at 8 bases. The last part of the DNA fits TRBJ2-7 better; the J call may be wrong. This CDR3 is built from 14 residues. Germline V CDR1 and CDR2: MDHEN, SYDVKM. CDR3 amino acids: CASSLKQGVIEQYF. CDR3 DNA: TGTGCCAGCAGTTTAAAACAGGGGGTCATCGAGCAGTACTTC.

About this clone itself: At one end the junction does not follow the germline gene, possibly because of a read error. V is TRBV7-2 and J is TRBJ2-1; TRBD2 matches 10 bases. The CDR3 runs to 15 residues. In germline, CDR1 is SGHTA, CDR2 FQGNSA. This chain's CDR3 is CASSLAGVTYNEQFF. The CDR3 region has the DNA TGTGCCAGCAGCCTAGCGGGAGTCACCTACAATGAGCAGTTCTTC.

This CDR3 is CASSSPPLAFF. CDR3 bases: TGTGCCAGCAGTTCCCCCCCGTTAGCTTTCTTT. J is TRBJ1-1 and V is TRBV28; unclear D gene. The CDR3 spans 11 residues. Germline lookup yields CDR1 MDHEN and CDR2 SYDVKM. Trimming cost V 4 bases and J 10 bases, with 10 bases left between them. The full variable domain, its missing parts supplied by reference TRBV28 and TRBJ1-1, is DVKVTQSSRYLVKRTGEKVFLECVQDMDHENMFWYRQDPGLGLRLIYFSYDVKMKEKGDIPEGYSVSREKKERFSLILESASTNQTSMYLCASSSPPLAFFGQGTRLTVV.

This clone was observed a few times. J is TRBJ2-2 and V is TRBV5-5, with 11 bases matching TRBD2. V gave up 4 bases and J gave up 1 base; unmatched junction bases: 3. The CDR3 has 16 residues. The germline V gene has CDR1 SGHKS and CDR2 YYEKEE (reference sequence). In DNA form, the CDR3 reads TGTGCCAGCAGCCCAGGGACTAGCGGGAACACCGGGGAGCTGTTTTTT. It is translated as CASSPGTSGNTGELFF.

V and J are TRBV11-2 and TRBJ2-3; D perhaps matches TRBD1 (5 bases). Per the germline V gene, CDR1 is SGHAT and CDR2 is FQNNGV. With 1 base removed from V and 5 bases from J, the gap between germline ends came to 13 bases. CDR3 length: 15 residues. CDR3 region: CASSLVVGAEDTQYF. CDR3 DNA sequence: TGTGCCAGCAGCTTAGTGGTAGGGGCGGAAGATACGCAGTATTTT. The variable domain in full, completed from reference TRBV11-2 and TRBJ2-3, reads EAGVAQSPRYKIIEKRQSVAFWCNPISGHATLYWYQQILGQGPKLLIQFQNNGVVDDSQLPKDRFSAERLKGVDSTLKIQPAKLEDSAVYLCASSLVVGAEDTQYFGPGTRLTVL.

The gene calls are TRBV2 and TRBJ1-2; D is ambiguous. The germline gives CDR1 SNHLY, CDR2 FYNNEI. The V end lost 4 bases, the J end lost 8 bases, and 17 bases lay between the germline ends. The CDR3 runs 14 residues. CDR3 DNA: TGTGCCAGCAGTGTGGGCAGTATCTATGGGGGCTACACCTTC. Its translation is CASSVGSIYGGYTF.

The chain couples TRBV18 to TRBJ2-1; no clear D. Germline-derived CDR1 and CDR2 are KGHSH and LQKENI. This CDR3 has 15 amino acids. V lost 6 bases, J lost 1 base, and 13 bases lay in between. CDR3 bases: TGTGCCAGCTCGTCTGACTTGATTTCCTACAATGAGCAGTTCTTC. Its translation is CASSSDLISYNEQFF.

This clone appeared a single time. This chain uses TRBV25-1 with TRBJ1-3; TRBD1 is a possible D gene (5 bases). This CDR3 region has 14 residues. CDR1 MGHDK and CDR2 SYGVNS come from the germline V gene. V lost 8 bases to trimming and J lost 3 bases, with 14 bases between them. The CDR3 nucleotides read TGTGCCAGCGTCGAAGCAGGGTATGGAAACACCATATATTTT. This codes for CASVEAGYGNTIYF.

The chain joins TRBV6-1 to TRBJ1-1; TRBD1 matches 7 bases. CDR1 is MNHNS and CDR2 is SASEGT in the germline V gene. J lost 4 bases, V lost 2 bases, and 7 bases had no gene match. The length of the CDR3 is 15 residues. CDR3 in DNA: TGTGCCAGCAGTGAACCGGGACAGCTGGCCACTGAAGCTTTCTTT. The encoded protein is CASSEPGQLATEAFF.

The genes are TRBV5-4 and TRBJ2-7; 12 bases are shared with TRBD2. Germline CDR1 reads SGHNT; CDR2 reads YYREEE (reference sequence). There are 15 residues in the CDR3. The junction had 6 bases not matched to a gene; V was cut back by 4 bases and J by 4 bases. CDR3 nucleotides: TGTGCCAGCAGCCAAGAGACTAGCGGGAGTTACGAGCAGTACTTC. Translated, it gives CASSQETSGSYEQYF.

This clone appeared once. CDR3 protein: CASSLMIGGEQYF. CDR3 coding DNA: TGCGCCAGCAGCTTGATGATAGGGGGCGAGCAGTACTTC. J is TRBJ2-7 and V is TRBV5-1; weak D call: TRBD1 (6 bases). V was clipped by 1 base and J by 6 bases, with 11 bases between them. The germline gives CDR1 SGHRS, CDR2 YFSETQ. This CDR3 has 13 residues. The full variable domain, rest sourced from reference TRBV5-1 and TRBJ2-7, is KAGVTQTPRYLIKTRGQQVTLSCSPISGHRSVSWYQQTPGQGLQFLFEYFSETQRNKGNFPGRFSGRQFSNSRSEMNVSTLELGDSALYLCASSLMIGGEQYFGPGTRLTVT.

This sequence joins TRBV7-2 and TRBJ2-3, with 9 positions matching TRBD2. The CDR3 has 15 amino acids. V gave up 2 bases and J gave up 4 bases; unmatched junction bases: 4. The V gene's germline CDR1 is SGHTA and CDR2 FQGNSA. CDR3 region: CASSLSSGRPDTQYF. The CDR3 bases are TGTGCCAGCAGCTTATCGAGCGGGAGGCCAGATACGCAGTATTTT.

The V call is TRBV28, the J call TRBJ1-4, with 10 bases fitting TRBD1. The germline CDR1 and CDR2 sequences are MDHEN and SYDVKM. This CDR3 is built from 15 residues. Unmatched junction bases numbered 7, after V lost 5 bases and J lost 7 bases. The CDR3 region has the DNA TGTGCCAGCAGTCCGACAGGGGGCAGGGGTGAAAAACTGTTTTTT. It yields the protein CASSPTGGRGEKLFF.

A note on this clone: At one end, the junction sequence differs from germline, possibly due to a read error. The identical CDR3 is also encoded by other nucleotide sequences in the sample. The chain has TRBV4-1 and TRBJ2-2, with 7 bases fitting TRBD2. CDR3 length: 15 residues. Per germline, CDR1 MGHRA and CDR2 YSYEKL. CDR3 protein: CASSQGTTNTGELFF. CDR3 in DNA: TGTGCCAGCAGCCAAGGGACTACGAACACCGGGGAGCTGTTTTTT.

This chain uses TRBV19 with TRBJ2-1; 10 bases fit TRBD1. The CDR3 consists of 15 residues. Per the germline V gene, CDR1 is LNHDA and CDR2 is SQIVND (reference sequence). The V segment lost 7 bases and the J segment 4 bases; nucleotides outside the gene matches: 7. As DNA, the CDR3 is TGTGCCAGTACTCCGAGACAGGGGGCATACAATGAGCAGTTCTTC. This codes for CASTPRQGAYNEQFF.